Presented here are 23 T cell receptor beta chains from one specimen sequenced in a study of OX40 agonist ivuxolimab in advanced cancers. Assay used: immunoSEQ multiplex PCR; TCRdb lists only in-frame clones, some missing. The sample contains 55,000 to 75,000 clones, 80% of which appear only once. The source material was CD4+ or CD8+ T cells sorted from blood, sampled in a trial of the OX40 agonist ivuxolimab. These receptors were collected from an adult with an advanced solid tumor such as melanoma, head and neck, liver or kidney cancer.

This clone was seen once. The genes are TRBV19 and TRBJ1-1; the D gene is possibly TRBD1 (5 bases). CDR1 is LNHDA, CDR2 SQIVND, per germline (reference sequence). The CDR3 loop spans 13 amino acids. Between the trimmed V and J ends, which lost 3 bases and 4 bases, there was a span of 9 bases. CDR3 sequence (DNA): TGTGCCAGTAGTATCCAGGGAACCACTGAAGCTTTCTTT. Its protein is CASSIQGTTEAFF.

This clone has only a few counts. J is TRBJ1-5 and V is TRBV19; D unresolved. Germline V gene sequence: CDR1 LNHDA, CDR2 SQIVND (reference sequence). Trimming took 6 bases from V and 3 from J, leaving 6 bases between them. The CDR3 is 12 residues long. Here the CDR3 DNA reads TGTGCCAGTAGGCGGGCCAATCAGCCCCAGCATTTT. It codes for CASRRANQPQHF.

The gene calls are TRBV19 and TRBJ1-3, with D possibly TRBD1 on 6 matching bases. CDR3 length: 18 amino acids. V was shortened by 3 bases and J by 0 bases, with 18 bases between the two germline ends. The V gene's germline CDR1 is LNHDA and CDR2 SQIVND (reference sequence). Here the CDR3 reads CASSIRQDRPGSGNTIYF. CDR3 coding DNA: TGTGCCAGTAGTATCCGACAGGACCGTCCGGGCTCTGGAAACACCATATATTTT.

The chain carries TRBV4-1 and TRBJ2-5; D may be TRBD1 or TRBD2 (5 bases each). Between the trimmed V and J ends, which lost 1 base and 4 bases, there was a span of 16 bases. The CDR3 has 16 amino acids. Germline values: CDR1 MGHRA, CDR2 YSYEKL. DNA for the CDR3: TGCGCCAGCAGCCAAGTAGCCGGGACCTCGCGAGAGACCCAGTACTTC. Translating gives CASSQVAGTSRETQYF.

The CDR3 DNA follows: TGTGCCAGCAGCCCTCTTAGCGGGATTCAAGAGACCCAGTACTTC. This encodes CASSPLSGIQETQYF. This chain links TRBV7-2 with TRBJ2-5; 8 positions match TRBD2. The V gene's germline CDR1 is SGHTA and CDR2 FQGNSA. The V segment lost 5 bases and the J segment 2 bases; nucleotides outside the gene matches: 7. CDR3 size: 15 residues.

The rearrangement uses TRBV5-1 and TRBJ1-1; the match to TRBD1 covers 9 bases. The CDR3 has 15 residues. Germline CDR1 and CDR2: SGHRS and YFSETQ. Trimming cost V 2 bases and J 4 bases; bases outside gene matches: 6. As DNA, the CDR3 is TGCGCCAGCAGCTTCCGGACAGGGGAGTTCACTGAAGCTTTCTTT. This gives the protein CASSFRTGEFTEAFF. Using reference TRBV5-1 and TRBJ1-1 for the parts outside the CDR3, the full variable domain is KAGVTQTPRYLIKTRGQQVTLSCSPISGHRSVSWYQQTPGQGLQFLFEYFSETQRNKGNFPGRFSGRQFSNSRSEMNVSTLELGDSALYLCASSFRTGEFTEAFFGQGTRLTVV.

The chain carries TRBV30 and TRBJ2-1; TRBD2 matches 8 bases. CDR3 length: 15 amino acids. Trimming took 3 bases from V and 2 from J; bases not matched to a gene: 6. The germline CDR1 and CDR2 sequences are GTSNPN and SVGIG (reference sequence). The CDR3 nucleotides read TGTGCCTGGAGCTGGGCGGGGGGCGCCTACAATGAGCAGTTCTTC. This codes for CAWSWAGGAYNEQFF.

The chain recombines TRBV19 with TRBJ2-1; 7 bases agree with TRBD2. Losses at the gene ends were 8 bases for V and 3 bases for J; bases not matched to a gene: 4. The germline V gene encodes CDR1 LNHDA and CDR2 SQIVND (reference sequence). This CDR3 is built from 13 residues. CDR3 sequence: CASGLAVYNEQFF. The CDR3 DNA is TGTGCCAGTGGGCTAGCGGTCTACAATGAGCAGTTCTTC.

This clone came up a few times. The gene calls are TRBV10-3 and TRBJ2-3; D may be TRBD2 (6 bases). Per the germline V gene, CDR1 is ENHRY and CDR2 is SYGVKD. The V end was cut by 0 bases, the J end by 2 bases, with 9 bases between. CDR3 length: 15 residues. CDR3 sequence (DNA): TGTGCCATCAGTGAGTCCGCGGGGACCACAGATACGCAGTATTTT. It is translated as CAISESAGTTDTQYF.

The chain carries TRBV5-4 and TRBJ1-6; D is uncertain. The CDR3 totals 15 residues. V lost 3 bases and J lost 7, with 14 bases in between. Germline V CDR1 and CDR2: SGHNT, YYREEE (reference sequence). CDR3 in amino acids: CASSSGRDRNSPLHF. CDR3 in DNA: TGTGCCAGCAGCTCCGGCCGGGATCGGAATTCACCCCTCCACTTT.

This clone was recorded once. This chain links TRBV5-1 with TRBJ2-3, with a weak D call TRBD1 (6 bases). CDR1 is SGHRS, CDR2 YFSETQ, per germline. The V end was cut by 2 bases, the J end by 4 bases, with 20 bases between. This CDR3 is built from 17 residues. In DNA form, the CDR3 reads TGCGCCAGCAGCTTAGGAAGTTGGATTACAGGGTCAGATACGCAGTATTTT. Its protein is CASSLGSWITGSDTQYF.

J is TRBJ2-2 and V is TRBV9; D is perhaps TRBD1 or TRBD2 (6 bases each). This CDR3 has 16 residues. CDR1 and CDR2 from the germline V gene are SGDLS and YYNGEE. V lost 3 bases and J lost 4, with 16 bases in between. The CDR3 DNA is TGTGCCAGCAGCGCTTCTGGGGGGCTGAGCACCGGGGAGCTGTTTTTT. Translating it yields CASSASGGLSTGELFF.

V gene TRBV5-6 combines with J gene TRBJ2-3; TRBD2 matches at 13 bases. The CDR3 sequence is 16 residues long. Germline V gene sequence: CDR1 SGHDT, CDR2 YYEEEE. Trimming removed 4 bases from V and 7 bases from J; junction bases left unmatched: 9. In DNA, the CDR3 is TGTGCCAGCAGCAACCCGACTAGCGGGAGGTTCAATACGCAGTATTTT. It is translated as CASSNPTSGRFNTQYF.

This clone was seen a few times. V gene TRBV6-5 combines with J gene TRBJ1-1, with TRBD1 as a possible D gene (5 bases). The CDR3 totals 14 residues. Trimming took off 6 bases at V and 4 bases at J, with 15 bases between the two ends. Germline V gene sequence: CDR1 MNHEY, CDR2 SVGAGI. CDR3: CASRISGGGTEAFF. The DNA for the CDR3 is TGTGCCAGCAGGATTTCTGGGGGGGGCACTGAAGCTTTCTTT.

The chain is built from TRBV30 and TRBJ2-1, with 8 positions matching TRBD2. V lost 3 bases to trimming and J lost 7 bases; unmatched junction nucleotides: 2. In germline, CDR1 is GTSNPN, CDR2 SVGIG (reference sequence). This CDR3 region has 12 residues. The CDR3 here is CAWRRGANEQFF. Here the CDR3 DNA reads TGTGCCTGGAGGCGGGGGGCGAATGAGCAGTTCTTC.

This clone has more than one count but fewer than ten. The chain combines TRBV6-4 with TRBJ1-5; D not certain. This CDR3 region has 13 residues. Germline V gene data show CDR1 as MRHNA and CDR2 as SNTAGT. V gave up 5 bases and J gave up 0 bases, with 5 bases separating them. CDR3 DNA: TGTGCCAGCAGTATCAATAGCAATCAGCCCCAGCATTTT. Translated: CASSINSNQPQHF.

The chain combines TRBV28 with TRBJ1-2; weak D call: TRBD1 (6 bases). The CDR3 runs 15 residues. Trimming removed 5 bases at V and 0 bases at J, with 13 bases between. CDR1 is MDHEN and CDR2 is SYDVKM in the germline V gene. The DNA of the CDR3 is TGTGCCAGCAGTGGGGAGGGGGGTTCTAACTATGGCTACACCTTC. It is translated as CASSGEGGSNYGYTF.

V gene TRBV18 combines with J gene TRBJ1-5; D gene unclear. The CDR3 has 14 residues. V shed 6 bases and J shed 0 bases, with 9 bases lying between them. Per germline, CDR1 KGHSH and CDR2 LQKENI. CDR3 coding DNA: TGTGCCAGCTCTGACACCCGTAGCAATCAGCCCCAGCATTTT. Its translation is CASSDTRSNQPQHF. The variable domain in full, with the rest retrieved from reference TRBV18 and TRBJ1-5, is NAGVMQNPRHLVRRRGQEARLRCSPMKGHSHVYWYRQLPEEGLKFMVYLQKENIIDESGMPKERFSAEFPKEGPSILRIQQVVRGDSAAYFCASSDTRSNQPQHFGDGTRLSIL.

This clone was seen just once. V and J are TRBV27 and TRBJ2-5, with unresolved D. Between the trimmed V and J ends, which lost 4 bases and 2 bases, there was a span of 23 bases. The CDR3 runs 18 residues. From germline, CDR1 is MNHEY and CDR2 SMNVEV (reference sequence). The CDR3 loop reads CASSSTPPVVRPQETQYF. DNA for the CDR3: TGTGCCAGCAGTTCAACCCCTCCCGTAGTGCGGCCTCAAGAGACCCAGTACTTC.

The genes are TRBV18 and TRBJ1-2, with 7 positions matching TRBD1. J lost 5 bases, V lost 6 bases, and 9 bases had no gene match. The CDR3 is 14 amino acids. CDR1 is KGHSH and CDR2 is LQKENI in the germline V gene. CDR3 in amino acids: CASSEGAVGYGYTF. CDR3 sequence (DNA): TGTGCCAGCTCGGAGGGGGCGGTTGGATATGGCTACACCTTC.

V is TRBV5-8 and J is TRBJ2-2; 9 bases align to TRBD1. J lost 6 bases, V lost 1 base, and 7 bases had no gene match. The CDR3 totals 16 residues. CDR1 and CDR2 (germline): SGHTS, YDEGEE. CDR3 protein: CASSLPRQGDSGELFF. Here the CDR3 DNA reads TGTGCCAGCAGCTTGCCTAGACAGGGGGATTCCGGGGAGCTGTTTTTT.

This clone was observed many times. The J gene is TRBJ2-1, the V gene TRBV10-1; TRBD2 is a possible D gene (7 bases). This CDR3 spans 14 amino acids. V was shortened by 2 bases and J by 9 bases, with 14 bases between the two germline ends. Germline assignment: CDR1 WNHNN and CDR2 SYGVQD (reference sequence). DNA for the CDR3: TGCGCCAGCAGTGAGAGGGGGGGGCGTAGTGAGCAGTTCTTC. It yields the protein CASSERGGRSEQFF.

The chain combines TRBV7-2 with TRBJ2-5; possibly TRBD2 for D (5 bases). Germline values: CDR1 SGHTA, CDR2 FQGNSA. Trimming cost V 4 bases and J 7 bases, with 10 bases left between them. The CDR3 covers 12 residues. The DNA of the CDR3 is TGTGCCAGCAGCTCGGGAACTAGGACCCAGTACTTC. Translating it yields CASSSGTRTQYF. Together with reference TRBV7-2 and TRBJ2-5, the CDR3 gives the full variable domain: GAGVSQSPSNKVTEKGKDVELRCDPISGHTALYWYRQSLGQGLEFLIYFQGNSAPDKSGLPSDRFSAERTGGSVSTLTIQRTQQEDSAVYLCASSSGTRTQYFGPGTRLLVL.